This T cell receptor beta chain is drawn from a study of blood T cell repertoires in COVID-19. Overall study context: Sample material is recorded as cDNA or gDNA derived from T cells, B-cell-depleted T cells, or PBMCs.

This CDR3 has 13 amino acids. V lost 1 base and J lost 2, with 6 bases in between. CDR1 is MDHEN, CDR2 SYDVKM, per germline. Here immunoSEQ multiplex PCR was the method, and the copy in TCRdb shows in-frame clones only, minus some. The sample holds about 91,000 clones, more than 75% seen once. This receptor was taken from a woman aged 80 or over with active COVID-19. The V call is TRBV28, the J call TRBJ2-7; D is ambiguous. The sequenced sample consisted of peripheral blood. CDR3 DNA sequence: TGTGCCAGCAGTTTATCCTTAGCCTACGAGCAGTACTTC. As protein: CASSLSLAYEQYF.